Listed here is a single T cell receptor (beta chain). The antigen is undetermined. The data are from a study of shared clonotypes between healthy human individuals. General study results and limits: Depth of sequencing was expected to influence donor clonotype sharing.

Per the original data handling: ImmunoSEQ only sent back junction sequences with no quality scores, so filtering was done differently. The assay was immunoSEQ multiplex PCR, and TCRdb's table has in-frame clones only and misses some. V and J calls and clone size are given by that table; D and trimming were obtained from the DNA. The table shows roughly 1 million clones, with roughly 75% occurring only once. There were no recent acute infections or vaccinations among the donors, who were healthy HIV-negative adults. It was into CD45RA+ naive and CD45RA-negative memory subsets that the CD4+ cells were split. Losses at the gene ends were 2 bases for V and 1 base for J; bases not matched to a gene: 7. The germline V gene encodes CDR1 SGHTA and CDR2 FQGNSA. The CDR3 runs to 16 residues.

Sequenced sample: memory CD4+ T cells sorted from blood. Described subset: CD45RA-negative fraction. J is TRBJ2-7 and V is TRBV7-2, with TRBD1 matching 8 bases. The receptor was isolated from a man younger than 35 in good health. CDR3 amino acids: CASSLPSRTGSYEQYF. The CDR3 coding sequence is TGTGCCAGCAGCTTACCTTCACGGACAGGGTCCTACGAGCAGTACTTC.